This T cell receptor (beta chain) was documented in a study of CD4+ T cells in melanoma. The study's findings and limits: CD8+ T cell, macrophage and B cell function reportedly correlated with neoantigen-specific CD4+ T cells.

TCRdb keeps only in-frame clones here, not all; method: immunoSEQ multiplex PCR. The repertoire consists of 20,000 or so clones, with over 75% occurring once and the leading ten covering approximately 5.1%. V was shortened by 4 bases and J by 4 bases, with 14 bases between the two germline ends. Germline CDR1 is SQVTM and CDR2 is ANQGSEA. The CDR3 totals 14 residues. About this clone: Its antigen is as yet unknown.

This chain connects TRBV29-1 to TRBJ2-1; possible D gene TRBD1, 6 bases. The sequence came from a human donor with melanoma. Sequenced: cells from a culture (not recorded whether cultured in vitro). This CDR3 is CSVGGRGRYNEQFF. The CDR3 DNA follows: TGCAGCGTTGGGGGCAGGGGACGATACAATGAGCAGTTCTTC.